The 9 T cell receptor beta chains presented below share a single source sample, sequenced in a study of chronic HIV infection and antiretroviral therapy. MiXCR was run by TCRdb on the 5' RACE reads, yielding one entry per CDR3 protein. Among about 48,000 distinct CDR3 sequences, 19% were seen once, and the ten largest hold approximately 3%. The sample comprised peripheral blood. These receptors all stem from an adult who had HIV and had not received antiretroviral therapy, or was an uninfected healthy control (not recorded which).

This clonotype has just a few counts. This chain links TRBV20-1 with TRBJ1-3; weak D call: TRBD1 (6 bases). V lost 5 bases and J lost 0, with 11 bases in between. The CDR3 totals 14 residues. CDR1 is DFQATT, CDR2 SNEGSKA, per germline (reference sequence). Here the CDR3 DNA reads TGCAGTGCTGCCACAGGGAACTCTGGAAACACCATATATTTT. Translating gives CSAATGNSGNTIYF.

As DNA, the CDR3 is TGTGCCAGCAGCTTGCTGACAGGGGAAGTAGGTCAGCCCCAGCATTTT. Its translation is CASSLLTGEVGQPQHF. The rearrangement links TRBV5-6 to TRBJ1-5; TRBD1 matches at 8 bases. The CDR3 length is 16 residues. After removal of 1 base from V and 6 bases from J, the junction contained 9 bases not matched to a gene. The germline gives CDR1 SGHDT, CDR2 YYEEEE.

The genes are TRBV7-2 and TRBJ1-1; D is undetermined. V dropped 6 bases and J dropped 2 bases, with 1 base sitting between them. Germline V gene lookup returns CDR1 SGHTA and CDR2 FQGNSA. The CDR3 spans 10 residues. The CDR3 DNA is TGTGCCAGCAGAAACACTGAAGCTTTCTTT. This sequence encodes CASRNTEAFF.

V usage is TRBV28 and J usage is TRBJ2-5; D is unresolved. The length of the CDR3 is 15 residues. Trimming stripped 6 bases from V and 5 bases from J, with 19 bases between. The germline V gene has CDR1 MDHEN and CDR2 SYDVKM. Written as DNA, the CDR3 is TGTGCCAGCAGCCCTCTAGGGATTTCGGCGGAGACCCAGTACTTC. Amino acid sequence: CASSPLGISAETQYF.

The rearrangement links TRBV5-1 to TRBJ2-1; unclear D gene. V was shortened by 0 bases and J by 0 bases, with 7 bases between the two germline ends. The germline CDR1 and CDR2 sequences are SGHRS and YFSETQ. CDR3 length equals 15 residues. CDR3 in amino acids: CASSLGESSYNEQFF. Here the CDR3 DNA reads TGCGCCAGCAGCTTGGGGGAAAGCTCCTACAATGAGCAGTTCTTC.

This clonotype appeared a few times. The genes are TRBV11-2 and TRBJ1-2; 8 positions match TRBD1. Germline CDR1 and CDR2: SGHAT and FQNNGV. With 6 bases clipped from V and 4 bases from J, the junction kept 10 bases outside the gene matches. The CDR3 has 15 residues. Here the CDR3 DNA reads TGTGCCAGCAGGTTGGACAGGGCGCCTATCTATGGCTACACCTTC. Amino acid sequence: CASRLDRAPIYGYTF.

The chain joins TRBV28 to TRBJ2-2, with D unresolved. From germline, CDR1 is MDHEN and CDR2 SYDVKM. This CDR3 region has 17 residues. The V and J ends lost 4 bases and 0 bases respectively, with 15 bases between them. The CDR3 loop reads CASSYPPKGPNTGELFF. CDR3 bases: TGTGCCAGCAGTTACCCCCCCAAGGGCCCGAACACCGGGGAGCTGTTTTTT.

This clonotype showed up just a few times. This chain links TRBV12-3 or TRBV12-4 with TRBJ2-1; 11 nucleotides line up with TRBD2. Losses at the gene ends were 1 base for V and 0 bases for J; bases not matched to a gene: 8. The length of the CDR3 is 19 residues. In DNA, the CDR3 is TGTGCCAGCAGTTTAGAGGGACTAGCGGAATGGAGCTCCTACAATGAGCAGTTCTTC. It specifies CASSLEGLAEWSSYNEQFF.

This clonotype has just one count. One end of the junction is discordant with germline, which a read error may explain. The rearrangement joins TRBV7-7 to TRBJ2-1; 8 bases are a match to TRBD2. The germline V gene encodes CDR1 SSHAT and CDR2 FNYEAQ (reference sequence). The CDR3 runs 14 residues. DNA of the CDR3: TGTGCTAGCAGCCGGGGGGGTGGCAACAATGAGCAGTTCTTC. Translated, it gives CASSRGGGNNEQFF.